This TCR beta chain was identified in a study of fetal regulatory T cell absence and autoimmunity. About the study: Without clinical diabetes, IPEX patients showed exocrine pancreas autoimmunity.

Whole-study findings and limits: Compared with cord blood, pancreas showed oligoclonal TCR enrichment, some clones over 80-fold.

Note on this clone: Its cognate antigen is unknown.

Repertoires were generated with immunoSEQ multiplex PCR, while TCRdb's copy carries only in-frame clones and drops some. The sample records just over 45,000 clones, roughly 80% being singletons. The germline V gene has CDR1 SGHNT and CDR2 YYREEE (reference sequence). V shed 2 bases and J shed 4 bases, with 12 bases lying between them. This CDR3 is 15 amino acids long. The source is a newborn boy with IPEX syndrome. The source material was cord blood. The chain links TRBV5-4 to TRBJ2-2; D may be TRBD1 (6 bases). The DNA of the CDR3 is TGTGCCAGCAGCTTAATGGGGGCCGGCACCGGGGAGCTGTTTTTT. Translated: CASSLMGAGTGELFF.